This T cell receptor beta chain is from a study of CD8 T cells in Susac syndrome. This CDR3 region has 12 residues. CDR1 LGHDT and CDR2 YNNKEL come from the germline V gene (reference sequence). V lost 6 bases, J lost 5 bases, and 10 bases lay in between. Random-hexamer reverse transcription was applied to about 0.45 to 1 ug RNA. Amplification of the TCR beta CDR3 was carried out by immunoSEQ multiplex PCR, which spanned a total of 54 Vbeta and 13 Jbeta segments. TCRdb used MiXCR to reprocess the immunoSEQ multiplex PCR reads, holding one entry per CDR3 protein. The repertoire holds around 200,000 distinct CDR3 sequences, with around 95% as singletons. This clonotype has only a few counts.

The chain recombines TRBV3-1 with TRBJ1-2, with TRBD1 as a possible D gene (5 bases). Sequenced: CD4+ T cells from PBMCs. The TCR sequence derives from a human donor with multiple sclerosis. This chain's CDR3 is CASSPGTYGYTF. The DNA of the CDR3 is TGTGCCAGCAGTCCTGGGACGTATGGCTACACCTTC.